This TCR beta chain was captured in a study of blood T cell repertoires in COVID-19 (dated by TCRdb to the early 2020s). Looking at the study overall: Samples covering the acute and convalescent phases of COVID-19 were provided by collaborators in the United States, Italy and Spain. HLA class I and class II types, where available, came from metadata supplied by the sample provider rather than from assay-based typing. The repertoires were released in a freely available public database intended as a resource for research on the immune response to SARS-CoV-2. Nearly every sample came with metadata listing a de-identified subject ID, COVID-19 status, age in years and sex. The prospective study material was composed of cDNA or gDNA derived from T cells, B-cell-depleted T cells, or PBMCs. Deeply sampled blood TCRbeta repertoires from subjects exposed to, actively infected with, or recovered from COVID-19 were included in the dataset. Samples came from the ongoing ImmuneRACE study (first 160 participants) plus 1,254 subjects from 6 global collaborators.

Concerning this clone itself: Its target antigen remains unknown. Qualities for individual bases were not recorded, and no much larger clone is one base off.

At one collaborating source in Seattle, patients were enrolled during active infection and were followed longitudinally through the course of disease. Collaborating institutions collected whole blood in K2EDTA tubes following their own protocols. For TCRbeta analysis, collaborators shipped samples in one of three forms: frozen whole blood, isolated PBMCs, or DNA extracted from either of those sample types. The paper as a whole reports these results and caveats: The amount of clinical and demographic metadata varied by source and participant and was provided uncurated.

TCRbeta CDR3 regions were amplified from genomic DNA by means of the immunoSEQ Assay, a bias-controlled multiplex PCR. The paper's processing steps were these. The number of nucleated cells in each sample was estimated from the amplification of reference gene primers within the assay. To quantify the absolute abundance of each unique TCRbeta CDR3 rearrangement, sequence reads were collapsed and filtered. For each sample, productive Simpson clonality was calculated as the square root of Simpson's diversity index over productive rearrangements. TCRdb holds this immuneACCESS table with in-frame rearrangements only. Some clones are missing; in checked studies, unresolved V genes explain under half, and the rest has no known cause. Clone size and V and J calls were adopted from that table, with D and trimming inferred from the DNA. The sample records 250,000 to 300,000 clones, around 88% of which are singletons. The ten largest clones take up 13% of the sample.

This TCR was sampled from a woman in her seventies with COVID-19, enrolled during active disease. Input material: peripheral blood.

The CDR3 loop reads CASSLQLRLAGGNEQFF. The DNA is TGTGCCAGCAGTTTACAACTTAGGCTAGCGGGGGGGAATGAGCAGTTCTTC. This receptor chain uses TRBV28 and TRBJ2-1, and TRBD2 matches 12 of the central bases. From the cysteine up to the phenylalanine, the CDR3 has a length of 17 residues. Of all the DNA, just the CDR3 is kept, 51 bases in frame from base 1. The germline V gene specifies MDHEN as CDR1 and SYDVKM as CDR2. V and J are trimmed by 2 bases and 7 bases, and the gene matches miss 9 bases of the junction.